Listed here are 18 T cell receptor beta chains from one sample, sequenced in a study of blood T cell repertoires in COVID-19. Clones were read by immunoSEQ multiplex PCR, and TCRdb kept only the in-frame ones, dropping some. The sample lists 100,000 or so clones, 70% to 90% occurring once. The sequenced sample was peripheral blood. Receptor source: a man in his 60s with acute or convalescent COVID-19.

This clone was seen just once. Here the CDR3 reads CASSEVGVRTDTQYF. CDR3 sequence (DNA): TGCGCCAGCAGTGAGGTGGGAGTGCGCACAGATACGCAGTATTTT. The chain employs TRBV10-2 and TRBJ2-3, with D perhaps matching TRBD2 (5 bases). The ends were cut back, 2 bases at V and 1 base at J, with 10 bases in the middle. The length of the CDR3 is 15 residues. Germline CDR1 WSHSY, CDR2 SAAADI.

V gene TRBV5-5 combines with J gene TRBJ1-1, with unresolved D. The CDR3 runs to 15 residues. V lost 3 bases, J lost 1 base, and 13 bases lay in between. Germline values: CDR1 SGHKS, CDR2 YYEKEE (reference sequence). In DNA form, the CDR3 reads TGTGCCAGCAGCTCAGGCAGGATTTCGAACACTGAAGCTTTCTTT. Its protein is CASSSGRISNTEAFF.

The J gene is TRBJ2-7, the V gene TRBV28, with TRBD2 matching 11 bases. The CDR3 covers 15 residues. V was clipped by 3 bases and J by 5 bases; unmatched bases: 6. Germline CDR1 and CDR2: MDHEN and SYDVKM. CDR3 protein: CASSLLSGRANEQYF. The DNA for the CDR3 is TGTGCCAGCAGTTTGCTTAGCGGGAGGGCGAACGAGCAGTACTTC.

The chain combines TRBV19 with TRBJ1-1; the match to TRBD1 covers 7 bases. The germline V gene encodes CDR1 LNHDA and CDR2 SQIVND (reference sequence). The V gene end was trimmed by 5 bases and the J gene end by 3 bases; junction bases not matched to a gene: 3. This CDR3 has 13 amino acids. The CDR3 DNA reads as TGTGCCAGTAGTGCCGACAGGGACACTGAAGCTTTCTTT. It codes for CASSADRDTEAFF.

The chain links TRBV12-3 or TRBV12-4 to TRBJ1-2; 7 nucleotides align to TRBD1. This CDR3 is built from 13 residues. V lost 7 bases, J lost 2 bases, and 4 bases stayed unmatched. The CDR3 is CASNRDSNYGYTF. In DNA, the CDR3 is TGTGCCAGCAATCGGGACAGCAACTATGGCTACACCTTC.

This chain uses TRBV5-6 with TRBJ1-4; 10 nucleotides line up with TRBD1. Germline-derived CDR1 and CDR2 are SGHDT and YYEEEE. V was pared by 4 bases and J by 4 bases, with 7 bases of the junction left unmatched. The length of the CDR3 is 16 residues. CDR3 nucleotides: TGTGCCAGCAGCACCTCCGGACAGGGGGATAATGAAAAACTGTTTTTT. As protein: CASSTSGQGDNEKLFF.

The V call is TRBV20-1, the J call TRBJ1-4; 8 bases are a match to TRBD1. The CDR3 consists of 13 residues. Germline trimming cut 3 bases from V and 6 bases from J; bases unmatched to any gene: 3. From germline, CDR1 is DFQATT and CDR2 SNEGSKA (reference sequence). CDR3 sequence: CSASGTGDEKLFF. CDR3 nucleotides: TGCAGTGCTAGTGGGACAGGCGATGAAAAACTGTTTTTT.

The chain joins TRBV24-1 to TRBJ1-1; 9 bases fit TRBD1. This CDR3 contains 15 residues. After removal of 4 bases from V and 5 bases from J, the junction contained 7 bases not matched to a gene. CDR1 is KGHDR and CDR2 is SFDVKD in the germline V gene. CDR3 protein: CATSEGGQGETEAFF. The DNA of the CDR3 is TGTGCCACCAGTGAGGGGGGACAGGGCGAAACTGAAGCTTTCTTT.

The chain carries TRBV6-5 and TRBJ2-5, with D hard to call. This CDR3 comprises 12 residues. Trimming took 6 bases from V and 0 from J, leaving 5 bases between them. Per germline, CDR1 MNHEY and CDR2 SVGAGI. DNA of the CDR3: TGTGCCAGCAGCCCGTACCAAGAGACCCAGTACTTC. It translates to CASSPYQETQYF.

This clone was detected once. The rearrangement joins TRBV10-3 to TRBJ2-1; 8 nucleotides line up with TRBD1. After removal of 4 bases from V and 9 bases from J, the junction contained 14 bases not matched to a gene. The CDR3 extends over 16 amino acids. CDR1 is ENHRY, CDR2 SYGVKD, per germline. The CDR3 nucleotides are TGTGCCATCAGTGGGGGGGATGGCACAGGGGGTTTTGAGCAGTTCTTC. It translates to CAISGGDGTGGFEQFF.

This chain joins TRBV3-1 (or the pseudogene TRBV3-2) and TRBJ2-2; D gene unclear. The CDR3 runs to 14 residues. The germline gives CDR1 LGHDT, CDR2 YNNKEL (reference sequence). V was clipped by 1 base and J by 6 bases, with 9 bases between them. The CDR3 loop is CASSQAFVPGELFF. CDR3 DNA sequence: TGTGCCAGCAGCCAAGCTTTCGTTCCCGGGGAGCTGTTTTTT.

This clone was seen only once. This chain links TRBV7-8 with TRBJ1-6; D is unclear. The CDR3 totals 14 residues. Germline CDR1 SGHVS, CDR2 FQNEAQ. With 0 bases removed from V and 4 bases from J, the gap between germline ends came to 4 bases. CDR3 protein: CASSLASYNSPLHF. DNA of the CDR3: TGTGCCAGCAGCTTAGCCTCTTATAATTCACCCCTCCACTTT.

The chain links TRBV5-1 to TRBJ2-2, with 11 bases identical to TRBD2. The CDR3 is made up of 18 amino acids. Germline CDR1 is SGHRS and CDR2 is YFSETQ. V shed 4 bases, J shed 5 bases, and the junction held 13 bases outside the gene matches. CDR3 bases: TGCGCCAGCAGCGGGGGCGCTAGCGGGGGGCGAAGGACCGGGGAGCTGTTTTTT. It is translated as CASSGGASGGRRTGELFF. The variable domain in full, completed from reference TRBV5-1 and TRBJ2-2, reads KAGVTQTPRYLIKTRGQQVTLSCSPISGHRSVSWYQQTPGQGLQFLFEYFSETQRNKGNFPGRFSGRQFSNSRSEMNVSTLELGDSALYLCASSGGASGGRRTGELFFGEGSRLTVL.

The gene calls are TRBV7-7 and TRBJ2-7; 8 bases line up with TRBD1. V dropped 5 bases and J dropped 7; count of bases not matched to a gene: 7. The CDR3 loop spans 13 amino acids. Looked up from germline, CDR1 is SSHAT and CDR2 is FNYEAQ (reference sequence). The CDR3 reads CASSKDTGGEQYF. The CDR3 region has the DNA TGTGCCAGCAGCAAAGACACAGGGGGGGAGCAGTACTTC.

The CDR3 DNA sequence: TGTGCCAGCTCACCACCGGACGGGATTAATTCACCCCTCCACTTT. Its translation: CASSPPDGINSPLHF. This chain connects TRBV18 to TRBJ1-6; no firm D call. V was trimmed by 0 bases and J by 6 bases, leaving 9 bases between them. Germline V gene data show CDR1 as KGHSH and CDR2 as LQKENI. This CDR3 is 15 amino acids long.

This chain uses TRBV29-1 with TRBJ1-1; 9 bases agree with TRBD1. CDR3 length equals 16 residues. CDR1 SQVTM and CDR2 ANQGSEA come from the germline V gene. V shed 2 bases and J 2 bases; nucleotides not matched to a gene: 9. CDR3 nucleotides: TGCAGCGTTGAACCATTCGGGACAGGGACAAACACTGAAGCTTTCTTT. This codes for CSVEPFGTGTNTEAFF.

This clone has just one count. The genes are TRBV11-2 and TRBJ2-2; no definite D call. Trimming left V 5 bases short and J 4 bases short, with 8 bases between. The CDR3 has 13 amino acids. CDR1 is SGHAT and CDR2 is FQNNGV in the germline V gene. This CDR3 reads CASSLYSTGELFF. CDR3 bases: TGTGCCAGCAGCCTCTACAGCACCGGGGAGCTGTTTTTT.

The sample holds one count of this clone. Here the CDR3 reads CASSPRAGQPQHF. DNA for the CDR3: TGTGCCAGTAGTCCCAGGGCGGGGCAGCCCCAGCATTTT. V and J are TRBV19 and TRBJ1-5; D perhaps matches TRBD1 (5 bases). CDR1 and CDR2 from the germline V gene are LNHDA and SQIVND (reference sequence). Trimming removed 5 bases from V and 7 bases from J, with 12 bases in between. The CDR3 consists of 13 residues.